This T cell receptor (beta chain) is from a study of blood T cell repertoires in COVID-19. Turning to the study itself: T cells, B-cell-depleted T cells, or PBMCs supplied cDNA or gDNA.

The data were produced by immunoSEQ multiplex PCR, yet TCRdb's version contains in-frame clones alone and is incomplete. This repertoire shows around 150,000 clones, under 90% found once; its top ten account for roughly 9%. V lost 0 bases and J lost 8; bases outside the gene matches: 9. The CDR3 runs 15 residues. Germline CDR1 reads ENHRY; CDR2 reads SYGVKD. J is TRBJ1-2 and V is TRBV10-3; TRBD1 agrees at 7 bases. The TCR originated in a woman between 55 and 75 years old with active or convalescent COVID-19. Source material: peripheral blood. CDR3: CAISESGTEAWGYTF. DNA for the CDR3: TGTGCCATCAGTGAGTCCGGGACAGAAGCGTGGGGCTACACCTTC.